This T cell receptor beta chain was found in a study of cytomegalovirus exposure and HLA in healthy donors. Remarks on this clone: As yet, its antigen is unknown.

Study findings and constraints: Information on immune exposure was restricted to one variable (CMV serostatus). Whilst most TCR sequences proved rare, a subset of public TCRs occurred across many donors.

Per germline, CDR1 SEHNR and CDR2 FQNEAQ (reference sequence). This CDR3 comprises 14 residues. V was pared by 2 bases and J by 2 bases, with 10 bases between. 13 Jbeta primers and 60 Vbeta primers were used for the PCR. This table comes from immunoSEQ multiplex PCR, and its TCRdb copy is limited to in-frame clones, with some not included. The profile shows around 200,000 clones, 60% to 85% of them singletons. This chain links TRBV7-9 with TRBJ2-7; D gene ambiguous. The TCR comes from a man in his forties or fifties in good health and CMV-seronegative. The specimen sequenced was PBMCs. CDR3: CASSLNNRPYEQYF. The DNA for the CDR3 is TGTGCCAGCAGCTTAAATAACAGACCCTACGAGCAGTACTTC.